A single T cell receptor (beta chain) is shown here with its context. The antigen remains undetermined. The sample carries other DNA sequences with the same CDR3. This record belongs to a study of shared clonotypes between healthy human individuals. In the original analysis: With immunoSEQ giving junction-only sequences and no quality scores, filtering differed. The repertoire was sequenced with immunoSEQ multiplex PCR; TCRdb's copy has only in-frame clones and lacks some. Clonal size and the V and J genes are those of that table, whereas D and trimming came from the DNA. Here the sample spans about 2.1 million clones, around 93% being singletons. CD8 cells regarded as naive lacked CD45RO, were positively chosen for CCR7, and omitted terminally differentiated effector memory CD45RA+ cells. All donors qualified as healthy HIV-negative adults and had experienced no recent acute infections or vaccinations.

This CDR3 has 13 residues. V lost 5 bases and J 0 bases, leaving 4 bases between the germline ends. Germline values: CDR1 MNHEY, CDR2 SMNVEV (reference sequence). The study, taken as a whole, reports: Memory subsets generally showed lower estimated richness than naive subsets.

Sequenced material: naive CD8+ T cells from PBMCs. This clonotype was sampled from a young man in good health. Some clones in this sample may be carry-over from other donors' samples. V is TRBV27 and J is TRBJ2-2; no definite D call. The CDR3 reads CASSPTNTGELFF. CDR3 nucleotide sequence: TGTGCCAGCAGTCCCACGAACACCGGGGAGCTGTTTTTT.